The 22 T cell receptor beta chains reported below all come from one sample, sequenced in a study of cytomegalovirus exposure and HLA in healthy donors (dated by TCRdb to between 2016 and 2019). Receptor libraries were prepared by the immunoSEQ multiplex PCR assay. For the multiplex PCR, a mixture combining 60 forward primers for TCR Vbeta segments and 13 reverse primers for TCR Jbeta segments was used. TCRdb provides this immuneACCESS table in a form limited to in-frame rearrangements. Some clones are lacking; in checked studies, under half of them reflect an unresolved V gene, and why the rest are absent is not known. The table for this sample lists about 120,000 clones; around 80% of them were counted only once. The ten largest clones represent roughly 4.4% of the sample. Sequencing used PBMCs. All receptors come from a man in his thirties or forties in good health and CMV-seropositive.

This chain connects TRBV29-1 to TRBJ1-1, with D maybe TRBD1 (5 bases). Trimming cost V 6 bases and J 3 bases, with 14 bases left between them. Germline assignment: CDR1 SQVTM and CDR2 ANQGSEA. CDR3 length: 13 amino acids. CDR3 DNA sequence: TGCAGCGTCACATGGGGCAGGGACACTGAAGCTTTCTTT. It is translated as CSVTWGRDTEAFF. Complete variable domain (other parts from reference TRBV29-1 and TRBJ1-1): SAVISQKPSRDICQRGTSLTIQCQVDSQVTMMFWYRQQPGQSLTLIATANQGSEATYESGFVIDKFPISRPNLTFSTLTVSNMSPEDSSIYLCSVTWGRDTEAFFGQGTRLTVV.

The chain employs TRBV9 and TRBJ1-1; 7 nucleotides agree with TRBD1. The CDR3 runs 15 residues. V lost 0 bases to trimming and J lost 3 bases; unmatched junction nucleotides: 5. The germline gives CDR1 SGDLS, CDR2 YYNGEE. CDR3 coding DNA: TGTGCCAGCAGCGTAGGGGGGGACAGACACACTGAAGCTTTCTTT. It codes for CASSVGGDRHTEAFF.

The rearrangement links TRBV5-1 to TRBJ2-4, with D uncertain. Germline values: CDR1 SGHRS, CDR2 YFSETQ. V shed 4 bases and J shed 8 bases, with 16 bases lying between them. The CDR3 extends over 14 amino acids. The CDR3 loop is CASSIRPRSDIQYF. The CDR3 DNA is TGCGCCAGCAGCATCCGACCGCGGTCGGACATTCAGTACTTC.

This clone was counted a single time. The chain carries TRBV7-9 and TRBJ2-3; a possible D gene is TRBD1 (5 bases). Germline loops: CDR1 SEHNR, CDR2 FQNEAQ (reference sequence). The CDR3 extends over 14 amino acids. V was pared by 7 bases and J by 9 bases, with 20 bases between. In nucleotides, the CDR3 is TGTGCCAGCACCCCAGGGCCTAAAAGAGCCACGCAGTATTTT. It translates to CASTPGPKRATQYF. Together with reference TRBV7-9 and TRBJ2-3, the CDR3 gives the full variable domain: DTGVSQNPRHKITKRGQNVTFRCDPISEHNRLYWYRQTLGQGPEFLTYFQNEAQLEKSRLLSDRFSAERPKGSFSTLEIQRTEQGDSAMYLCASTPGPKRATQYFGPGTRLTVL.

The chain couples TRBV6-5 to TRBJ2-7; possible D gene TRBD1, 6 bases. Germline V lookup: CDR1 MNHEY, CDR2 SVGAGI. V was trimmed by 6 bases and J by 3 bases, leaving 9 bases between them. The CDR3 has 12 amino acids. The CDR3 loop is CASSNRVYEQYF. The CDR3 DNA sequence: TGTGCCAGCAGCAACAGGGTCTACGAGCAGTACTTC.

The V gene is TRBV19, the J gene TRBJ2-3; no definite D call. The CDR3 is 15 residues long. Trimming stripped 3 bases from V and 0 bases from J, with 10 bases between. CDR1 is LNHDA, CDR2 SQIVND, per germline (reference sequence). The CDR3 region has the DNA TGTGCCAGTAGTATGTCACAGCTTAGCACAGATACGCAGTATTTT. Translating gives CASSMSQLSTDTQYF.

The CDR3 DNA reads as TGTGCCAGTAGTATGGGGCAGGCTCGAAACTATGGCTACACCTTC. Amino acids: CASSMGQARNYGYTF. The chain employs TRBV19 and TRBJ1-2; perhaps TRBD1 as D (5 bases). With 3 bases removed from V and 2 bases from J, the gap between germline ends came to 13 bases. This CDR3 region has 15 residues. In germline, CDR1 is LNHDA, CDR2 SQIVND (reference sequence).

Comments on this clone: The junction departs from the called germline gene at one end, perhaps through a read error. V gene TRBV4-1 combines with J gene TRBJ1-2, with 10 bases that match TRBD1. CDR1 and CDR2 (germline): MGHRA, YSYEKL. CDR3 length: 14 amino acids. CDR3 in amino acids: CATRRDRGQDGYPF. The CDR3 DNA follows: TGCGCCACCCGCCGGGACAGGGGTCAGGATGGCTACCCCTTC.

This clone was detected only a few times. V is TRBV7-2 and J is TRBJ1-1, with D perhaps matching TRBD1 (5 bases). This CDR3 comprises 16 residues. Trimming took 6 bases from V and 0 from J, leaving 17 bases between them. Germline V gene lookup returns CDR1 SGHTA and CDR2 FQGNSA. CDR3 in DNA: TGTGCCAGCAGGTCAGGGATTTGGGCGCTGAACACTGAAGCTTTCTTT. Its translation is CASRSGIWALNTEAFF.

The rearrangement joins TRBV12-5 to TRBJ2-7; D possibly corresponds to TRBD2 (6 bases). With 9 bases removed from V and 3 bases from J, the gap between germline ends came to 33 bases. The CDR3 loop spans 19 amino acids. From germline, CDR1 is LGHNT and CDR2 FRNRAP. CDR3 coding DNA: TGTGCTAGCTACCAATGGTCGGGGGTCGGATGTACTAGCTTCTACGAGCAGTACTTC. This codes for CASYQWSGVGCTSFYEQYF. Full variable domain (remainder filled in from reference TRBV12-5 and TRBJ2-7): DARVTQTPRHKVTEMGQEVTMRCQPILGHNTVFWYRQTMMQGLELLAYFRNRAPLDDSGMPKDRFSAEMPDATLATLKIQPSEPRDSAVYFCASYQWSGVGCTSFYEQYFGPGTRLTVT.

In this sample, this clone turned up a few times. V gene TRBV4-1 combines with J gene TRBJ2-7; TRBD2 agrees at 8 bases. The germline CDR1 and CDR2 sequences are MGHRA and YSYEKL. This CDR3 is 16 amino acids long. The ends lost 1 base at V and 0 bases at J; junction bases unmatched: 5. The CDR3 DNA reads TGCGCCAGCAGCCAAGTACTAGCGGCGAGCTCCTACGAGCAGTACTTC. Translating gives CASSQVLAASSYEQYF.

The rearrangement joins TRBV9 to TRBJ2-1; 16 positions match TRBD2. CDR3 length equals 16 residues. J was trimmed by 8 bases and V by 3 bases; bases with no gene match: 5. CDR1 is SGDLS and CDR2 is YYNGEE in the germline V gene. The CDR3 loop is CASSAGLAGGLDEQFF. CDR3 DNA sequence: TGTGCCAGCAGCGCGGGACTAGCGGGGGGGCTCGATGAGCAGTTCTTC.

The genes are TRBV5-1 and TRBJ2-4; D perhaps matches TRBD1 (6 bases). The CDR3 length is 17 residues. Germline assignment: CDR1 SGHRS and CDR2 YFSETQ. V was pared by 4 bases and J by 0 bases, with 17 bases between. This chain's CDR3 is CASSEDQGLLAKNIQYF. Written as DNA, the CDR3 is TGCGCCAGCAGCGAAGACCAGGGGCTTCTAGCCAAAAACATTCAGTACTTC.

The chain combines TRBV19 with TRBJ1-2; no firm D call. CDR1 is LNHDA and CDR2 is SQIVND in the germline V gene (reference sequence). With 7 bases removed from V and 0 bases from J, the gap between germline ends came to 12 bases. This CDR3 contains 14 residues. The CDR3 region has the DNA TGTGCCAGTACTTGGAGATTAGCTAACTATGGCTACACCTTC. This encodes CASTWRLANYGYTF.

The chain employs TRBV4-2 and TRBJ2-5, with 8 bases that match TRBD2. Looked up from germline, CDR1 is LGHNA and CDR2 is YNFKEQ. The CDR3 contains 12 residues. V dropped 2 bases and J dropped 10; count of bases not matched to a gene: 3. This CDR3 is CASSQTGGVQYF. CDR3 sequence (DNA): TGTGCCAGCAGCCAAACGGGGGGGGTCCAGTACTTC.

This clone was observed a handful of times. CDR3: CASSFAGTFSYNEQFF. The CDR3 DNA reads TGTGCCAGCAGCTTCGCGGGGACCTTCTCCTACAATGAGCAGTTCTTC. This chain uses TRBV13 with TRBJ2-1; perhaps TRBD2 as D (6 bases). This CDR3 is built from 16 residues. The V end lost 3 bases, the J end lost 0 bases, and 12 bases lay between the germline ends. Germline-derived CDR1 and CDR2 are PRHDT and FYEKMQ (reference sequence). Looking up the rest from reference TRBV13 and TRBJ2-1 gives the full variable domain: AAGVIQSPRHLIKEKRETATLKCYPIPRHDTVYWYQQGPGQDPQFLISFYEKMQSDKGSIPDRFSAQQFSDYHSELNMSSLELGDSALYFCASSFAGTFSYNEQFFGPGTRLTVL.

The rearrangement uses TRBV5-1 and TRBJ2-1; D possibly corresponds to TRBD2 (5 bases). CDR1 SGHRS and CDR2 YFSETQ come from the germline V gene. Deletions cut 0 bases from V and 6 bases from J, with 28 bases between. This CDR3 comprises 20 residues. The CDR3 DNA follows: TGCGCCAGCAGCTTGGGGCGAAATACCCGGGTGGAGAGCGGAGGCAATGAGCAGTTCTTC. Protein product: CASSLGRNTRVESGGNEQFF.

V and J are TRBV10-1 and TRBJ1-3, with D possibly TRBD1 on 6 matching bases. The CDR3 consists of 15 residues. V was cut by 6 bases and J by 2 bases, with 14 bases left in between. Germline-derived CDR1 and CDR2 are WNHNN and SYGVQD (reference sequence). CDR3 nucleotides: TGCGCCAGCAGAAAGGACAGTCACCCTGGAAACACCATATATTTT. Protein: CASRKDSHPGNTIYF.

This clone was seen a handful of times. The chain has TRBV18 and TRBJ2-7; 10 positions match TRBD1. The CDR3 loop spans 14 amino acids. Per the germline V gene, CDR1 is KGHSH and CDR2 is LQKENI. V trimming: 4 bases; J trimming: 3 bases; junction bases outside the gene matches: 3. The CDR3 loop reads CASSQGTGDYEQYF. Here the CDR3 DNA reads TGTGCCAGCTCACAGGGGACAGGGGACTACGAGCAGTACTTC.

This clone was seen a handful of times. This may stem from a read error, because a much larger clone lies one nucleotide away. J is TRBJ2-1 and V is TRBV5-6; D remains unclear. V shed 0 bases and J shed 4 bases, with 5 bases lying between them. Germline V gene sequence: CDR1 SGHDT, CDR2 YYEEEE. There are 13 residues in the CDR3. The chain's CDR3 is CASSLGLYNEQFF. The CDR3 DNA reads TGTGCCAGCAGCTTGGGACTTTACAATGAGCAGTTCTTC.

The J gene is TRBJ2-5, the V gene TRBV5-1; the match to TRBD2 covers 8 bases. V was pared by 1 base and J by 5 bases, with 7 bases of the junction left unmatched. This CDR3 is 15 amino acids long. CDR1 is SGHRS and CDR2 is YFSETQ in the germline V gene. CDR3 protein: CASSLSGGGRETQYF. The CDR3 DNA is TGCGCCAGCAGCTTGTCCGGGGGGGGCCGGGAGACCCAGTACTTC.

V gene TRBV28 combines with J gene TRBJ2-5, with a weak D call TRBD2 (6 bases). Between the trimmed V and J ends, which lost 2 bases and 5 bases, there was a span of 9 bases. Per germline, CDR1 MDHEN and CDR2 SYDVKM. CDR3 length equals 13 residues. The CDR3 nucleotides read TGTGCCAGCAGTTTAGGAGGGGCGGAGACCCAGTACTTC. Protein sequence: CASSLGGAETQYF. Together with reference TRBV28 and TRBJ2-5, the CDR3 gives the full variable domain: DVKVTQSSRYLVKRTGEKVFLECVQDMDHENMFWYRQDPGLGLRLIYFSYDVKMKEKGDIPEGYSVSREKKERFSLILESASTNQTSMYLCASSLGGAETQYFGPGTRLLVL.